A single sample gave rise to the 27 T cell receptor beta chains below, sequenced in a study of a mutant IDH1 vaccine in newly diagnosed glioma. Some clones are missing from TCRdb's copy, which holds only in-frame ones; the method was immunoSEQ multiplex PCR. The sample includes 75,000 to 100,000 clones, over 75% of them seen just once. Time point indicated: baseline, week 1 (first vaccination visit). The treatment is: pre-vaccination baseline after standard-of-care therapy. Sequencing was performed on PBMCs, taken from a glioma patient treated with radiotherapy, temozolomide or both. These receptors were collected from a man aged 40-49 years with glioma. Some clones in this sample may be carry-over from other donors' samples.

This clone was counted between two and nine times. This chain uses TRBV4-1 with TRBJ2-2; the D gene could be TRBD1 or TRBD2 (5 bases each). Trimming left V 3 bases short and J 8 bases short, with 16 bases between. CDR1 is MGHRA, CDR2 YSYEKL, per germline. CDR3 length equals 15 residues. CDR3 DNA: TGCGCCAGCAGCCATCCTCGGATCGGGGCGGGGGAGCTGTTTTTT. Encoded protein: CASSHPRIGAGELFF.

This clone was picked up one time. This chain links TRBV5-1 with TRBJ2-5; D may match TRBD1 or TRBD2 (6 bases each). The CDR3 is 16 amino acids. The V and J ends lost 4 bases and 0 bases respectively, with 16 bases between them. Germline assignment: CDR1 SGHRS and CDR2 YFSETQ. CDR3 nucleotide sequence: TGCGCCAGCAGCCCGGGGGCCTGGACAGACCAAGAGACCCAGTACTTC. Amino acid sequence: CASSPGAWTDQETQYF. Using reference TRBV5-1 and TRBJ2-5 for the parts outside the CDR3, the full variable domain is KAGVTQTPRYLIKTRGQQVTLSCSPISGHRSVSWYQQTPGQGLQFLFEYFSETQRNKGNFPGRFSGRQFSNSRSEMNVSTLELGDSALYLCASSPGAWTDQETQYFGPGTRLLVL.

This chain connects TRBV5-6 to TRBJ2-7; no clear D. The V and J ends lost 4 bases and 6 bases respectively, with 8 bases between them. Per the germline V gene, CDR1 is SGHDT and CDR2 is YYEEEE. The CDR3 consists of 11 residues. In nucleotides, the CDR3 is TGTGCCAGCAGCGACCCAGGCGAGCAGTACTTC. The encoded protein is CASSDPGEQYF.

This clone appeared a single time. The chain recombines TRBV19 with TRBJ1-5; D not certain. The V and J ends lost 4 bases and 5 bases respectively, with 12 bases between them. CDR3 size: 14 residues. The germline V gene has CDR1 LNHDA and CDR2 SQIVND (reference sequence). In DNA form, the CDR3 reads TGTGCCAGTAGTACTAGGCAGCAGCATCAGCCCCAGCATTTT. This sequence encodes CASSTRQQHQPQHF.

This chain connects TRBV2 to TRBJ2-2; D may match TRBD1 or TRBD2 (6 bases each). Per the germline V gene, CDR1 is SNHLY and CDR2 is FYNNEI. Trimming cost V 3 bases and J 4 bases, with 15 bases left between them. CDR3 length: 16 amino acids. The CDR3 region has the DNA TGTGCCAGCAGTGAGGCCGGGGGCCTGGGCACCGGGGAGCTGTTTTTT. Its protein is CASSEAGGLGTGELFF.

The chain employs TRBV5-5 and TRBJ1-1; the D is unclear. Trimming pared 0 bases from V and 1 base from J, leaving 7 bases between. This CDR3 has 14 amino acids. Germline loops: CDR1 SGHKS, CDR2 YYEKEE (reference sequence). Here the CDR3 reads CASSLVSTNTEAFF. DNA for the CDR3: TGTGCCAGCAGCTTGGTCTCTACGAACACTGAAGCTTTCTTT.

This clone was seen only once. The chain recombines TRBV18 with TRBJ2-1, with 9 bases that match TRBD2. V lost 0 bases to trimming and J lost 2 bases; unmatched junction nucleotides: 2. The CDR3 spans 16 residues. Per the germline V gene, CDR1 is KGHSH and CDR2 is LQKENI. DNA for the CDR3: TGTGCCAGCTCACCACCGGCGGGGGGGGCCTACAATGAGCAGTTCTTC. Protein: CASSPPAGGAYNEQFF.

This clone was seen a single time. The chain recombines TRBV19 with TRBJ1-4, with D uncertain. From germline, CDR1 is LNHDA and CDR2 SQIVND (reference sequence). V gave up 4 bases and J gave up 8 bases, with 11 bases separating them. The CDR3 is made up of 13 amino acids. CDR3 loop: CASSTGEWEKLFF. The CDR3 nucleotides read TGTGCCAGTAGTACTGGCGAGTGGGAAAAACTGTTTTTT. Filled out from reference TRBV19 and TRBJ1-4, the complete variable domain reads DGGITQSPKYLFRKEGQNVTLSCEQNLNHDAMYWYRQDPGQGLRLIYYSQIVNDFQKGDIAEGYSVSREKKESFPLTVTSAQKNPTAFYLCASSTGEWEKLFFGSGTQLSVL.

The CDR3 protein is CASSLVPDQKGDTQYF. CDR3 coding DNA: TGCGCCAGCAGCTTAGTCCCGGACCAAAAGGGAGATACGCAGTATTTT. The chain is built from TRBV5-1 and TRBJ2-3; D unclear. Trimming removed 2 bases from V and 5 bases from J, with 18 bases in between. CDR3 length: 16 residues. The germline CDR1 and CDR2 sequences are SGHRS and YFSETQ.

V is TRBV19 and J is TRBJ2-5, with 9 bases that match TRBD1. The V gene end was trimmed by 5 bases and the J gene end by 1 base; junction bases not matched to a gene: 8. Germline CDR1 LNHDA, CDR2 SQIVND (reference sequence). There are 16 residues in the CDR3. The CDR3 DNA follows: TGTGCCAGTAGTGCCTTCTTGGACAGGGGCCAAGAGACCCAGTACTTC. This sequence encodes CASSAFLDRGQETQYF.

The V and J genes are TRBV5-6 and TRBJ2-3; possible D gene TRBD2, 6 bases. The CDR3 is 15 residues long. CDR1 is SGHDT and CDR2 is YYEEEE in the germline V gene. Deletions cut 2 bases from V and 2 bases from J, with 12 bases between. CDR3 sequence: CASSLFGGNTDTQYF. The DNA for the CDR3 is TGTGCCAGCAGCTTATTCGGCGGGAACACAGATACGCAGTATTTT.

V gene TRBV13 combines with J gene TRBJ1-4; no clear D gene. This CDR3 is built from 13 residues. The germline V gene encodes CDR1 PRHDT and CDR2 FYEKMQ (reference sequence). Trimming took 8 bases from V and 3 from J, leaving 10 bases between them. The CDR3, as DNA: TGTGCCAGCGGCACTAGGCCTAATGAAAAACTGTTTTTT. Encoded protein: CASGTRPNEKLFF. Supplemented by reference TRBV13 and TRBJ1-4, the full variable domain reads AAGVIQSPRHLIKEKRETATLKCYPIPRHDTVYWYQQGPGQDPQFLISFYEKMQSDKGSIPDRFSAQQFSDYHSELNMSSLELGDSALYFCASGTRPNEKLFFGSGTQLSVL.

The V call is TRBV5-8, the J call TRBJ2-3; D is possibly TRBD1 (6 bases). The CDR3 consists of 15 residues. Germline CDR1 SGHTS, CDR2 YDEGEE. Trimming stripped 4 bases from V and 0 bases from J, with 12 bases between. The chain's CDR3 is CASSLRQESTDTQYF. In DNA, the CDR3 is TGTGCCAGCAGCCTCCGACAGGAGAGCACAGATACGCAGTATTTT.

The chain couples TRBV4-1 to TRBJ2-4; D possibly corresponds to TRBD1 (6 bases). Germline V gene sequence: CDR1 MGHRA, CDR2 YSYEKL. V gave up 4 bases and J gave up 5 bases, with 15 bases separating them. The CDR3 has 15 residues. CDR3 sequence: CASSPFGGGQNIQYF. CDR3 in DNA: TGCGCCAGCAGCCCCTTCGGTGGGGGCCAAAACATTCAGTACTTC.

The table lists this clone with a count of one. This chain links TRBV4-2 with TRBJ1-5, with TRBD1 matching over 8 bases. V was pared by 1 base and J by 3 bases, with 5 bases of the junction left unmatched. Germline V gene data show CDR1 as LGHNA and CDR2 as YNFKEQ. The CDR3 is 16 amino acids. CDR3 in amino acids: CASSQAEGQVNQPQHF. The CDR3, as DNA: TGTGCCAGCAGCCAAGCCGAGGGACAGGTCAATCAGCCCCAGCATTTT.

The CDR3 DNA reads TGTGCCAGCAAAAAGGGGGGAGACGAGCAGTACTTC. Translating it yields CASKKGGDEQYF. This chain links TRBV6-6 with TRBJ2-7, with D tentatively TRBD1 or TRBD2 (6 bases each). Germline values: CDR1 MNHNY, CDR2 SVGAGI (reference sequence). Trimming removed 7 bases at V and 5 bases at J, with 12 bases between. The CDR3 loop spans 12 amino acids.

J is TRBJ2-6 and V is TRBV19; D gene unclear. V was cut by 3 bases and J by 4 bases, with 13 bases left in between. CDR3 length equals 16 residues. The V gene's germline CDR1 is LNHDA and CDR2 SQIVND (reference sequence). DNA of the CDR3: TGTGCCAGTAGTATGAATGGCGTTCGCGGGGCCAACGTCCTGACTTTC. It yields the protein CASSMNGVRGANVLTF. The full variable domain, completed using reference TRBV19 and TRBJ2-6, is DGGITQSPKYLFRKEGQNVTLSCEQNLNHDAMYWYRQDPGQGLRLIYYSQIVNDFQKGDIAEGYSVSREKKESFPLTVTSAQKNPTAFYLCASSMNGVRGANVLTFGAGSRLTVL.

V and J are TRBV5-1 and TRBJ2-5; the match to TRBD2 covers 7 bases. V lost 0 bases, J lost 5 bases, and 13 bases stayed unmatched. The CDR3 runs to 17 residues. The germline gives CDR1 SGHRS, CDR2 YFSETQ. CDR3 residues: CASSLASGGDRRETQYF. The DNA of the CDR3 is TGCGCCAGCAGCTTGGCCAGTGGGGGGGATCGTCGCGAGACCCAGTACTTC. The full variable domain, completed using reference TRBV5-1 and TRBJ2-5, is KAGVTQTPRYLIKTRGQQVTLSCSPISGHRSVSWYQQTPGQGLQFLFEYFSETQRNKGNFPGRFSGRQFSNSRSEMNVSTLELGDSALYLCASSLASGGDRRETQYFGPGTRLLVL.

The chain employs TRBV27 and TRBJ1-3; 8 bases are shared with TRBD1. The germline gives CDR1 MNHEY, CDR2 SMNVEV (reference sequence). V was clipped by 6 bases and J by 4 bases; unmatched bases: 2. The CDR3 is 13 residues long. The CDR3 bases are TGTGCCAGCAGCGGACAGGGCGGAAACACCATATATTTT. Protein product: CASSGQGGNTIYF.

The sample holds one count of this clone. J is TRBJ1-1 and V is TRBV29-1, with D perhaps matching TRBD1 (5 bases). The CDR3 contains 14 residues. The V gene lost 0 bases and the J gene lost 5 bases, with 13 bases spanning the gap. In germline, CDR1 is SQVTM, CDR2 ANQGSEA. CDR3 sequence reads: CSVEDPRGFTEAFF. The CDR3 DNA follows: TGCAGCGTTGAAGATCCTAGGGGTTTTACTGAAGCTTTCTTT.

This chain connects TRBV7-8 to TRBJ1-5; unclear D gene. Germline V CDR1 and CDR2: SGHVS, FQNEAQ. Trimming pared 1 base from V and 3 bases from J, leaving 10 bases between. This CDR3 region has 15 residues. CDR3 sequence reads: CASSLGFLANQPQHF. CDR3 nucleotides: TGTGCCAGCAGCTTAGGCTTTCTTGCCAATCAGCCCCAGCATTTT.

This clone was recorded only once. The rearrangement links TRBV4-2 to TRBJ2-7, with D uncertain. The germline V gene encodes CDR1 LGHNA and CDR2 YNFKEQ. CDR3 size: 16 residues. V lost 0 bases to trimming and J lost 4 bases, with 16 bases between them. Written as DNA, the CDR3 is TGTGCCAGCAGCCAAGATTGGACCGATCCGATTTACGAGCAGTACTTC. Encoded protein: CASSQDWTDPIYEQYF.

The chain employs TRBV4-1 and TRBJ2-7; possible D gene TRBD1, 6 bases. The CDR3 consists of 15 residues. Trimming stripped 2 bases from V and 2 bases from J, with 13 bases between. Per germline, CDR1 MGHRA and CDR2 YSYEKL. CDR3 sequence (DNA): TGCGCCAGCAGCCAAATCCGGGACACCACCTACGAGCAGTACTTC. Translated: CASSQIRDTTYEQYF.

This clone was recorded a few times. The gene calls are TRBV19 and TRBJ1-2; maybe TRBD1 (5 bases). Looked up from germline, CDR1 is LNHDA and CDR2 is SQIVND (reference sequence). This CDR3 has 16 residues. V was shortened by 3 bases and J by 3 bases, with 17 bases between the two germline ends. The CDR3 sequence: CASSIAGTPVDYGYTF. Written as DNA, the CDR3 is TGTGCCAGTAGTATCGCCGGGACTCCGGTCGACTATGGCTACACCTTC.

This clone was counted only a few times. The chain is built from TRBV2 and TRBJ1-2; tentatively, D is TRBD1 (5 bases). In germline, CDR1 is SNHLY, CDR2 FYNNEI. Trimming shortened V by 4 bases and J by 3 bases, and 9 bases separated the two germline ends. This CDR3 region has 13 residues. CDR3 loop: CASSGARDYGYTF. The CDR3 DNA is TGTGCCAGCAGTGGCGCCAGGGACTATGGCTACACCTTC.

This chain links TRBV5-1 with TRBJ1-2, with 7 bases matching TRBD1. V trimming: 0 bases; J trimming: 10 bases; junction bases outside the gene matches: 0. The length of the CDR3 is 11 residues. Germline CDR1 is SGHRS and CDR2 is YFSETQ. The CDR3 nucleotides read TGCGCCAGCAGCTTGGAGGGGGCCTACACCTTC. This gives the protein CASSLEGAYTF.

This rearrangement joins TRBV5-6 to TRBJ1-1; D not certain. Germline V gene sequence: CDR1 SGHDT, CDR2 YYEEEE. V shed 1 base and J shed 0 bases, with 1 base lying between them. The CDR3 spans 12 residues. This chain's CDR3 is CASSLMNTEAFF. CDR3 coding DNA: TGTGCCAGCAGCTTGATGAACACTGAAGCTTTCTTT. Supplemented by reference TRBV5-6 and TRBJ1-1, the full variable domain reads DAGVTQSPTHLIKTRGQQVTLRCSPKSGHDTVSWYQQALGQGPQFIFQYYEEEERQRGNFPDRFSGHQFPNYSSELNVNALLLGDSALYLCASSLMNTEAFFGQGTRLTVV.